The present T cell receptor (beta chain) was sequenced within a study of blood T cell repertoires in COVID-19. For the study at large: The samples span acute and convalescent COVID-19 from the United States, Italy and Spain. The analysed material was cDNA or gDNA that came from T cells, B-cell-depleted T cells, or PBMCs.

In the original workflow: Quantification of nucleated cells was approximated via reference gene primer amplification. Sequencing was performed with immunoSEQ multiplex PCR; in TCRdb, only in-frame clones are kept and a portion is missing. For V, J and clone size, that table is used; D and trimming come from the DNA. The profile covers over 150,000 clones, with approximately 81% appearing a single time and about 14% taken by the ten largest. On this clone itself: The junction does not match germline at one end; this may be a read error. This CDR3 is also generated by other DNA sequences in the sample.

Per the germline V gene, CDR1 is SGHNT and CDR2 is YYREEE (reference sequence). This CDR3 contains 15 residues. The chain uses TRBV5-4 and TRBJ2-1, with 12 bases fitting TRBD2. Sample: peripheral blood. The clonotype originates from a man aged 18 to 30 with active or convalescent COVID-19. This CDR3 is CASSASGGAVNEQFF. In nucleotides, the CDR3 is TGTGCTAGCAGCGCTAGCGGGGGGGCTGTCAATGAGCAGTTCTTC.